The 14 T cell receptor beta chains presented below share a single source sample, sequenced in a study of early T cells in non-severe SARS-CoV-2 infection. TCRdb passed the 5' RACE reads through MiXCR, listing each CDR3 protein once. The sample holds tens of thousands of distinct CDR3 sequences, about an eighth seen once. The sequences come from whole blood, collected at baseline. These receptors originate from an adult who was a healthcare worker with PCR-confirmed SARS-CoV-2 infection or an uninfected control (not recorded which).

The V call is TRBV12-3 or TRBV12-4, the J call TRBJ2-1, with D tentatively TRBD1 or TRBD2 (5 bases each). The V end lost 3 bases, the J end lost 2 bases, and 14 bases lay between the germline ends. The CDR3 loop spans 16 amino acids. Here the CDR3 reads CASSFGTLRPYNEQFF. CDR3 DNA: TGTGCCAGCAGTTTTGGGACCCTAAGGCCCTACAATGAGCAGTTCTTC.

This clonotype was detected a few times. This chain uses TRBV20-1 with TRBJ2-1; a possible D gene is TRBD1 (5 bases). The length of the CDR3 is 15 residues. The germline V and J ends were trimmed by 6 bases and 0 bases, with 15 bases remaining between them. Germline-derived CDR1 and CDR2 are DFQATT and SNEGSKA (reference sequence). This chain's CDR3 is CSASRVRSSYNEQFF. In nucleotides, the CDR3 is TGCAGTGCCTCCAGGGTGCGTAGCTCCTACAATGAGCAGTTCTTC.

This clonotype was counted ten times or more. The chain carries TRBV29-1 and TRBJ2-1; 8 bases fit TRBD1. CDR1 is SQVTM, CDR2 ANQGSEA, per germline. The CDR3 length is 14 residues. V was pared by 6 bases and J by 1 base, with 5 bases of the junction left unmatched. This CDR3 is CSVSQGGSYNEQFF. In nucleotides, the CDR3 is TGCAGCGTCTCACAGGGGGGATCCTACAATGAGCAGTTCTTC.

The chain uses TRBV6-5 and TRBJ1-1; 7 bases match TRBD1. The CDR3 runs to 14 residues. Trimming at V came to 2 bases and at J to 4 bases, leaving 4 bases not matched to a gene. Germline values: CDR1 MNHEY, CDR2 SVGAGI. Here the CDR3 reads CASSYTRTGTEAFF. DNA of the CDR3: TGTGCCAGCAGTTACACTAGGACAGGCACTGAAGCTTTCTTT.

This chain connects TRBV18 to TRBJ2-5; tentative D call: TRBD1 (5 bases). V lost 6 bases to trimming and J lost 2 bases, with 16 bases between them. Germline lookup yields CDR1 KGHSH and CDR2 LQKENI. The CDR3 runs to 15 residues. The CDR3 here is CASSATPRQQETQYF. Written as DNA, the CDR3 is TGTGCCAGCTCGGCCACCCCCCGACAGCAAGAGACCCAGTACTTC.

The CDR3 sequence is CASSLGLAGGNEQFF. The CDR3, as DNA: TGTGCCAGCAGCCTGGGACTAGCGGGAGGTAATGAGCAGTTCTTC. The chain joins TRBV11-3 to TRBJ2-1; 15 bases agree with TRBD2. CDR1 and CDR2 (germline): SGHNT, YENEEA. V lost 5 bases and J lost 7; bases outside the gene matches: 3. There are 15 residues in the CDR3. Variable domain in full (rest from reference TRBV11-3 and TRBJ2-1): EAGVVQSPRYKIIEKKQPVAFWCNPISGHNTLYWYLQNLGQGPELLIRYENEEAVDDSQLPKDRFSAERLKGVDSTLKIQPAELGDSAVYLCASSLGLAGGNEQFFGPGTRLTVL.

The chain has TRBV10-3 and TRBJ1-2; TRBD1 matches at 8 bases. CDR1 ENHRY and CDR2 SYGVKD come from the germline V gene. The V gene end was trimmed by 8 bases and the J gene end by 2 bases; junction bases not matched to a gene: 4. The CDR3 consists of 13 residues. Here the CDR3 reads CAIGQGANYGYTF. In DNA form, the CDR3 reads TGTGCCATCGGTCAGGGGGCAAACTATGGCTACACCTTC.

The chain has TRBV5-1 and TRBJ2-3, with 13 bases fitting TRBD2. The CDR3 runs to 16 residues. Trimming at V came to 6 bases and at J to 3 bases, leaving 7 bases not matched to a gene. Germline CDR1 SGHRS, CDR2 YFSETQ. CDR3 bases: TGCGCCAGCACCCGGCGGACTAGCGGGAGTACAGATACGCAGTATTTT. It yields the protein CASTRRTSGSTDTQYF.

J is TRBJ2-2 and V is TRBV3-1; perhaps TRBD1 as D (6 bases). The CDR3 has 15 residues. With 1 base removed from V and 5 bases from J, the gap between germline ends came to 11 bases. Germline CDR1 and CDR2: LGHDT and YNNKEL (reference sequence). The CDR3 DNA reads TGTGCCAGCAGCCAAGGTGCGAGGGGGACCGGGGAGCTGTTTTTT. Protein sequence: CASSQGARGTGELFF.

In the case of this clonotype: The CDR3 end shows no conserved phenylalanine or tryptophan, and so a read error is likely. Because the CDR3's place on the DNA is in doubt, the DNA is left out and the CDR3 is given as listed by TCRdb. This chain joins TRBV21-1 and TRBJ2-1; TRBD2, the table's D call, lacks a check against the DNA. TRBV21-1 is given as a pseudogene. The length of the CDR3 is 14 amino acids, counting both ends. The CDR3 is CASTRTLVDNEQFL.

The table lists this clonotype with many counts. This chain links TRBV5-1 with TRBJ1-1; D might be TRBD1 (5 bases). From germline, CDR1 is SGHRS and CDR2 YFSETQ. V was cut by 4 bases and J by 0 bases, with 10 bases left in between. This CDR3 comprises 14 residues. The CDR3 spells CASSPGGMNTEAFF. CDR3 sequence (DNA): TGCGCCAGCAGCCCGGGGGGGATGAACACTGAAGCTTTCTTT.

V usage is TRBV5-4 and J usage is TRBJ2-1; possibly TRBD2 for D (7 bases). V was clipped by 0 bases and J by 7 bases, with 11 bases between them. This CDR3 spans 14 amino acids. Germline V lookup: CDR1 SGHNT, CDR2 YYREEE (reference sequence). This CDR3 reads CASSLGGGLNEQFF. In DNA form, the CDR3 reads TGTGCCAGCAGCTTGGGGGGGGGCCTGAATGAGCAGTTCTTC. The full variable domain, completed using reference TRBV5-4 and TRBJ2-1, is ETGVTQSPTHLIKTRGQQVTLRCSSQSGHNTVSWYQQALGQGPQFIFQYYREEENGRGNFPPRFSGLQFPNYSSELNVNALELDDSALYLCASSLGGGLNEQFFGPGTRLTVL.

The rearrangement links TRBV4-2 to TRBJ2-1; 8 positions agree with TRBD1. Germline loops: CDR1 LGHNA, CDR2 YNFKEQ. The CDR3 length is 16 residues. V shed 3 bases and J 4 bases; nucleotides not matched to a gene: 8. CDR3 in amino acids: CASSQLSQGAYNEQFF. CDR3 DNA: TGTGCCAGCAGCCAGCTCAGCCAGGGGGCTTACAATGAGCAGTTCTTC.

In this sample, this clonotype turned up a few times. The chain employs TRBV4-1 and TRBJ1-3; D gene uncertain. The germline CDR1 and CDR2 sequences are MGHRA and YSYEKL. The CDR3 is made up of 15 amino acids. The V end lost 1 base, the J end lost 0 bases, and 7 bases lay between the germline ends. The CDR3 sequence: CASSQVVISGNTIYF. CDR3 nucleotides: TGCGCCAGCAGCCAAGTCGTAATCTCTGGAAACACCATATATTTT.